The rows below give T cell receptor beta chains drawn from one sample of a study of blood T cell repertoires in COVID-19. Libraries were prepared by immunoSEQ multiplex PCR; TCRdb keeps only in-frame clonotypes and omits some of them. The top ten clones hold about an eighth of a sample with just under 90,000 clones, roughly 70% of them seen once. Sequences were obtained from peripheral blood. These receptors were collected from a woman older than 75 with acute or convalescent COVID-19. Each CDR3 is given with its conserved first and last residue. The D gene is left open where the match is weak. Clone size is not always given. Where it is, it says once, few, many or a class for expanded clones.

DNA: TGCAGTGCTAGTATACAGGGGACGCCGGAGACCCAGTACTTC
CDR3: CSASIQGTPETQYF
D: TRBD1
size: .
J: TRBJ2-5
V: TRBV20-1

DNA: TGTGCCAGCACCCTGGGGGCAACAAACACCGGGGAGCTGTTTTTT
CDR3: CASTLGATNTGELFF
D: .
size: .
J: TRBJ2-2
V: TRBV7-9

DNA: TGTGCCAGCAGCTTGGACCAGGGCACTGAAGCTTTCTTT
CDR3: CASSLDQGTEAFF
D: .
size: .
J: TRBJ1-1
V: TRBV5-4

DNA: TGTGCTAGTGCCCTGGGAGCACGGAACACTGAAGCTTTCTTT
CDR3: CASALGARNTEAFF
D: .
size: .
J: TRBJ1-1
V: TRBV12-5

DNA: TGTGCCAGCTCACCGGGACAGGGGGCCCACTATGGCTACACCTTC
CDR3: CASSPGQGAHYGYTF
D: TRBD1
size: .
J: TRBJ1-2
V: TRBV18

DNA: TGCAGCGCTGTGGAGGGCGTCCAAGAGACCCAGTACTTC
CDR3: CSAVEGVQETQYF
D: .
size: .
J: TRBJ2-5
V: TRBV29-1

DNA: TGTGCCAGCGAGGGAGGGGCCACTACCTACGAGCAGTACTTC
CDR3: CASEGGATTYEQYF
D: TRBD2
size: .
J: TRBJ2-7
V: TRBV2

DNA: TGTGCCAGCAGCATTAACAGGGGGTTTAACTATGGCTACACCTTC
CDR3: CASSINRGFNYGYTF
D: TRBD1
size: .
J: TRBJ1-2
V: TRBV7-9

DNA: TGCAGCGTTGAAACAAATGAGCAGTTCTTC
CDR3: CSVETNEQFF
D: .
size: .
J: TRBJ2-1
V: TRBV29-1

DNA: TGTGCCAGCCTAAGGGGGGGAAAAGATCAGCCCCAGCATTTT
CDR3: CASLRGGKDQPQHF
D: .
size: .
J: TRBJ1-5
V: TRBV19

DNA: TGTGCCAGCAGCCCCCTCACAGGGTTTGTCACTGAAGCTTTCTTT
CDR3: CASSPLTGFVTEAFF
D: .
size: .
J: TRBJ1-1
V: TRBV9

DNA: TGTGCCACCAGCAACACTAGGGCCTACAATGAGCAGTTCTTC
CDR3: CATSNTRAYNEQFF
D: .
size: few
J: TRBJ2-1
V: TRBV24-1

DNA: TGTGCCAGCGCTCGACAGGGCTTGGGGATTCGACTTTCCCTAAGCAATCAGCCCCAGCATTTT
CDR3: CASARQGLGIRLSLSNQPQHF
D: TRBD1
size: .
J: TRBJ1-5
V: TRBV9

DNA: TGTGCCAGTAGTACCGGGACTATCACTGAAGCTTTCTTT
CDR3: CASSTGTITEAFF
D: .
size: .
J: TRBJ1-1
V: TRBV19

DNA: TGTGCCAGCAGTGAAGCGGGGGGGCTCACCGGGGAGCTGTTTTTT
CDR3: CASSEAGGLTGELFF
D: .
size: .
J: TRBJ2-2
V: TRBV6-1

DNA: TGTGCCAGCAGTTCCCGACAGGGAGACACCATATATTTT
CDR3: CASSSRQGDTIYF
D: TRBD1
size: .
J: TRBJ1-3
V: TRBV6-1

DNA: TGTGCCAGTAGTCCTGTCCGCTCTGGAAACACCATATATTTT
CDR3: CASSPVRSGNTIYF
D: .
size: .
J: TRBJ1-3
V: TRBV19